Presented here are 5 T cell receptor beta chains from one specimen sequenced in a study of blood T cells in healthy people across ages. The second PCR ran about 6 to 12 cycles with a sample-barcoded 5' primer and J-beta primers. TCRdb re-analysed the 5' RACE reads in MiXCR, keeping a single row per CDR3 protein. The sample consists of around 870,000 distinct CDR3 sequences, around 30% of them appearing once. The sample comprised blood. The receptors come from a woman older than 75 in good health.

This clonotype was counted between two and nine times. DNA of the CDR3: TGCGCCAGCAGCCAAGACTACCAAGCGCGAGGGTACACTGAAGCTTTCTTT. It translates to CASSQDYQARGYTEAFF. V gene TRBV4-3 combines with J gene TRBJ1-1; D is uncertain. CDR3 length: 17 residues. Trimming stripped 0 bases from V and 3 bases from J, with 17 bases between. The V gene's germline CDR1 is LGHNA and CDR2 YSLEER.

The genes are TRBV21-1 and TRBJ2-3; the DNA was not used to check the table's D call, TRBD1. TRBV21-1 is tagged as a pseudogene. The CDR3 sequence is 14 residues long. CDR3 in amino acids: CASRAGTYTDTQYF. The CDR3 DNA follows: TGTGCCAGCAGGGCCGGGACATACACAGATACGCAGTATTTT.

This clonotype was recorded a few times. The rearrangement joins TRBV20-1 to TRBJ2-5, with D perhaps matching TRBD2 (9 bases). Trimming cost V 6 bases and J 11 bases, with 34 bases left between them. Per germline, CDR1 DFQATT and CDR2 SNEGSKA (reference sequence). This CDR3 spans 17 amino acids. CDR3 in DNA: TGCAGTGCCCCAGGGGGCGGGGGGGCCAAAATCGTTAATGAGCAGTACTTC. Translating it yields CSAPGGGGAKIVNEQYF.

In this sample, this clonotype turned up many times. This chain joins TRBV18 and TRBJ2-6; unclear D gene. Germline V gene data show CDR1 as KGHSH and CDR2 as LQKENI. The CDR3 has 15 residues. The V gene lost 0 bases and the J gene lost 5 bases, with 8 bases spanning the gap. CDR3 DNA: TGTGCCAGCTCACCACCACCCTCCTGGGCCAACGTCCTGACTTTC. Protein sequence: CASSPPPSWANVLTF.

This clonotype was counted a few times. The rearrangement joins TRBV11-2 to TRBJ2-2; the D is unclear. This CDR3 has 15 residues. Trimming pared 5 bases from V and 0 bases from J, leaving 10 bases between. CDR1 is SGHAT and CDR2 is FQNNGV in the germline V gene. The DNA of the CDR3 is TGTGCCAGCAGCCGCACGGACGCGAACACCGGGGAGCTGTTTTTT. The encoded protein is CASSRTDANTGELFF.